This T cell receptor (beta chain) originates from a study of early T cells in non-severe SARS-CoV-2 infection. Study in general: Bulk RNA isolated from unsorted whole blood underwent sequencing; chains were not paired. Study-wide results and caveats: A preference for anti-spike CD8 responses marked VDJdb matching, which missed private and CD4 specificities.

In the case of this clonotype: Its antigen is unidentified.

Unique molecular identifiers (one per individual cDNA molecule) were attached. TCRdb recomputed calls from the 5' RACE reads with MiXCR, one row per CDR3 protein. The sample has 69,000 or so distinct CDR3 sequences, approximately 4.5% seen once. Sequences were derived from whole blood, sampled at baseline. This receptor was identified in an adult who was a healthcare worker with PCR-confirmed SARS-CoV-2 infection or an uninfected control (not recorded which). The donor label of this sample is uncertain.

The CDR3: CASSLTGGESDTQYF. The CDR3, as DNA: TGTGCCAGCAGCCTTACAGGGGGCGAGTCAGATACGCAGTATTTT. The V and J genes are TRBV11-2 and TRBJ2-3, with 9 bases lining up with TRBD1. The CDR3 loop spans 15 amino acids. Trimming removed 5 bases from V and 4 bases from J; junction bases left unmatched: 7. Germline-derived CDR1 and CDR2 are SGHAT and FQNNGV. Filled out from reference TRBV11-2 and TRBJ2-3, the complete variable domain reads EAGVAQSPRYKIIEKRQSVAFWCNPISGHATLYWYQQILGQGPKLLIQFQNNGVVDDSQLPKDRFSAERLKGVDSTLKIQPAKLEDSAVYLCASSLTGGESDTQYFGPGTRLTVL.